This T cell receptor beta chain stems from a study of shared clonotypes between healthy human individuals (TCRdb year 2020). The study in broad terms: A couple of women and three men aged 18 to 49 years were included in the cohort. For each donor, CD4 naive and CD4 memory were each given three plates, CD8 naive was given two plates, and CD8 memory was given one plate. To estimate repertoire size and how much clonotype sharing occurs between individuals, the study deeply sequenced the blood TCR repertoires of five healthy adults. To increase sequencing depth and limit assay-specific biases, different laboratories used diverse techniques to prepare libraries and sequence TCR repertoires. Leukapheresis yielded between about 0.94 and 9 billion PBMCs per donor.

Using the deep immunoSEQ assay, TCR CDR3 regions were amplified from genomic DNA by multiplex PCR. For each cell subset, the extracted genomic DNA was distributed evenly across all wells of several immunoSEQ 96-well plates, and each plate served as one replicate. Each replicate PCR for sorted subsets received approximately 200 ng genomic DNA, equal to about 30,000 T cell genomes. Purified libraries were measured with a Qubit 3.0 fluorometer, size-checked on a Bioanalyzer 2100, and measured again with the KAPA Library Quantification kit. A separate single-read 150-cycle Illumina NextSeq 550 flow cell was used to sequence each immunoSEQ 96-well plate. On the study's bioinformatics: Because only junctional sequences without quality scores were contained in the immunoSEQ output, filtering matching that applied to full-length reads could not be performed. Sequences were annotated with PyIR, a Python wrapper for IgBLAST v1.9, and V/J genes and CDR3 were assigned using IMGT germline references. Reads with weak V/J assignments (E-value above 1e-6), missing CDR3, stop codons, out-of-frame junctions, or ambiguous translated residues were removed. V3J clonotypes were defined by identical inferred V gene, J gene, and CDR3 amino acid sequence. To compute the percentage overlap between repertoires, the number of shared unique clonotypes was divided by the size of the smaller repertoire. RTK rarefaction, the Chao1 estimator, and Recon v2.1 estimates of unobserved clonotypes were used to assess repertoire richness. Generation probabilities were computed with OLGA for all TCRbeta clonotypes obtained by the gDNA method from several donors. The table was pulled from immuneACCESS by TCRdb, which kept in-frame rearrangements only. Such tables lose some clones; where checked, under half of the loss comes from unresolved V genes, and the rest has no known cause. The DNA was the basis for D and trimming; V, J and clone size are from that table. The sample table holds about 2.4 million clones, of which 93% were seen once. The ten largest clonotypes hold approximately 0.36% of the sample.

Overall study outcomes, separate from this receptor: Rarefaction of sorted-subset datasets indicated incomplete sequencing despite the large sequencing depth. Based on pairwise subsampling, the degree of clonotype sharing among donors was expected to be affected by sequencing depth. Naive subsets generally had larger estimated clonotype richness than memory subsets did. Across a handful of donors, approximately 5% of naive CD4, roughly 3.4% of naive CD8, 2% to 2.5% of memory CD4, and around 0.4% of memory CD8 clonotypes were shared. The genetic and exposure-history diversity represented was limited by the small number of donors. Sampling was restricted to blood, and TCR repertoires in tissues likely differ from the TCR repertoires found in blood. Higher generation probabilities were observed for clonotypes shared by all four sorted-subset donors than for non-shared clonotypes.

Notes on this clone: What this receptor recognizes is not known. Per-nucleotide qualities are absent, and no much larger clonotype sits a single base away.

The germline V gene provides CDR1 SGHRS and CDR2 YFSETQ. The trim is 4 bases for V and 4 bases for J, with a gap of 8 bases between the germline ends. The CDR3 runs 12 amino acids, cysteine and phenylalanine included. Only the CDR3 part of the read is kept: 36 bases, read in frame from the first base. The donors were healthy, HIV-negative adults who had no recently reported acute infections or vaccinations. Only Caucasian adults living in Nashville, Tennessee, USA were represented among the donors. Magnetic negative selection was used to enrich CD4+ T cells, after which naive cells were positively selected on CD45RA and the negative fraction became the memory subset. Blood was collected by leukapheresis, and PBMCs were isolated by Ficoll-Histopaque density gradient centrifugation and then cryopreserved in liquid nitrogen vapor phase. Analytical flow cytometry was used to check the purity and quantity of each magnetically sorted T cell population. Genomic DNA was isolated from every sorted fraction and measured by UV absorbance on a Nanodrop 2000c.

This clonotype originated in a man between 18 and 29 years old in good health. Some clones in this sample may be carry-over from other donors' samples. Material for sequencing was naive CD4+ T cells from PBMCs. The sample's cell subset or site, from its label and the paper: CD45RA+ positively selected. The chain uses TRBV5-1 and TRBJ2-5; the D gene lacks a confident call. The encoded CDR3 is CASSPKAETQYF. The nucleotide sequence reads TGCGCCAGCAGCCCCAAGGCAGAGACCCAGTACTTC.